Below, one TCR beta chain is given with its context. Its antigen is currently unknown. TCRdb reprocessed the reads via MiXCR and lists one record per CDR3 protein. The top ten hold roughly 8% of the sample, which has roughly 630,000 distinct CDR3 sequences, approximately 25% seen once. Trimming stripped 7 bases from V and 8 bases from J, with 8 bases between. The CDR3 length is 11 residues. Germline V gene lookup returns CDR1 SNHLY and CDR2 FYNNEI. The data were obtained in a study of T cell repertoires in cytomegalovirus infection. Study at large: Carrying CMV and the relevant HLA type showed in public TCR beta signatures. The study's findings and limits: There were HLA-C-restricted CMV-specific TCR beta clonotypes dominating the ex vivo response. There were carriers of CMV plus the relevant HLA, and cumulative public TCR beta family frequency identified them.

Sequences were obtained from CD8+ T cells from PBMCs. The rearrangement uses TRBV2 and TRBJ1-4; D gene uncertain. The clonotype comes from a human donor in good health (CMV status not recorded). Some clones in this sample may be carry-over from other donors' samples. CDR3 amino acids: CASTKDEKLFF. The CDR3 nucleotides read TGTGCCAGCACCAAAGACGAAAAACTGTTTTTT.